The 31 T cell receptor beta chains given below trace back to one sample, sequenced in a study of control samples from healthy donors and cancer patients. Only in-frame clones appear in the TCRdb table, and some are missing; sequencing was by immunoSEQ multiplex PCR. The data hold roughly 59,000 clones, with more than 85% observed a single time. Sequenced material: PBMCs. The receptors stem from a man in his forties or fifties with colorectal cancer.

J is TRBJ1-5 and V is TRBV20-1; D is perhaps TRBD1 (5 bases). Trimming shortened V by 6 bases and J by 6 bases, and 12 bases separated the two germline ends. The CDR3 is 12 amino acids. The germline gives CDR1 DFQATT, CDR2 SNEGSKA (reference sequence). CDR3 coding DNA: TGCAGTGCAAGTCAGGGTAGTCAGCCCCAGCATTTT. Encoded protein: CSASQGSQPQHF.

This chain connects TRBV19 to TRBJ1-1; D is unresolved. The CDR3 sequence is 13 residues long. V dropped 4 bases and J dropped 10 bases, with 16 bases sitting between them. The germline CDR1 and CDR2 sequences are LNHDA and SQIVND (reference sequence). The CDR3 DNA reads TGTGCCAGTAGTACCGACCTCGGATATGTAGCTTTCTTT. This codes for CASSTDLGYVAFF.

This chain uses TRBV5-6 with TRBJ1-4; D gene ambiguous. CDR1 SGHDT and CDR2 YYEEEE come from the germline V gene. The CDR3 extends over 15 amino acids. V lost 0 bases and J 7 bases, leaving 13 bases between the germline ends. In DNA, the CDR3 is TGTGCCAGCAGCTTGGCGGATAGACGGACTGAAAAACTGTTTTTT. Translating it yields CASSLADRRTEKLFF.

The chain uses TRBV29-1 and TRBJ1-2, with D possibly TRBD1 on 5 matching bases. The germline V and J ends were trimmed by 7 bases and 5 bases, with 11 bases remaining between them. The CDR3 runs to 11 residues. Per the germline V gene, CDR1 is SQVTM and CDR2 is ANQGSEA. The CDR3 nucleotides read TGCAGCGATGGAGGGACTTATGGCTACACCTTC. This encodes CSDGGTYGYTF. The full variable domain, in which reference TRBV29-1 and TRBJ1-2 provide the parts outside the CDR3, is SAVISQKPSRDICQRGTSLTIQCQVDSQVTMMFWYRQQPGQSLTLIATANQGSEATYESGFVIDKFPISRPNLTFSTLTVSNMSPEDSSIYLCSDGGTYGYTFGSGTRLTVV.

In its sample, this clone was seen a few times. The chain couples TRBV5-5 to TRBJ1-5; 8 nucleotides agree with TRBD1. Germline V gene data show CDR1 as SGHKS and CDR2 as YYEKEE (reference sequence). The CDR3 extends over 14 amino acids. Trimming cost V 2 bases and J 5 bases; bases outside gene matches: 3. CDR3 coding DNA: TGTGCCAGCAGCTTCCAGGGGGCCGATCAGCCCCAGCATTTT. It specifies CASSFQGADQPQHF. Looking up the rest from reference TRBV5-5 and TRBJ1-5 gives the full variable domain: DAGVTQSPTHLIKTRGQQVTLRCSPISGHKSVSWYQQVLGQGPQFIFQYYEKEERGRGNFPDRFSARQFPNYSSELNVNALLLGDSALYLCASSFQGADQPQHFGDGTRLSIL.

Only one count was recorded for this clone. The chain has TRBV3-1 (or the pseudogene TRBV3-2) and TRBJ2-7; the D gene is possibly TRBD1 (6 bases). V was cut by 7 bases and J by 3 bases, with 13 bases left in between. CDR1 and CDR2 (germline): LGHDT, YNNKEL (reference sequence). The CDR3 is 13 amino acids. CDR3: CASNRDTFYEQYF. The CDR3 coding sequence is TGTGCCAGCAACCGGGACACCTTCTACGAGCAGTACTTC.

The chain links TRBV5-1 to TRBJ2-5; 9 bases match TRBD1. This CDR3 has 15 residues. After removal of 0 bases from V and 5 bases from J, the junction contained 5 bases not matched to a gene. Germline V gene sequence: CDR1 SGHRS, CDR2 YFSETQ. The DNA of the CDR3 is TGCGCCAGCAGCTTGGCTACAGGGGGCGCGGAGACCCAGTACTTC. It yields the protein CASSLATGGAETQYF.

This clone came up once. The chain links TRBV5-1 to TRBJ2-5, with 7 bases lining up with TRBD1. The CDR3 has 17 amino acids. In germline, CDR1 is SGHRS, CDR2 YFSETQ. The trim removed 4 bases at V and 4 bases at J, leaving 16 bases unmatched. CDR3 nucleotide sequence: TGCGCCAGCAGCCCAACAGGGGCCTCTTTACAGGGAGAGACCCAGTACTTC. As protein: CASSPTGASLQGETQYF.

The rearrangement uses TRBV30 and TRBJ2-1; perhaps TRBD2 as D (5 bases). Germline V gene lookup returns CDR1 GTSNPN and CDR2 SVGIG (reference sequence). CDR3 length: 14 amino acids. Trimming removed 8 bases at V and 0 bases at J, with 14 bases between. CDR3 nucleotide sequence: TGTGCCACCCTAGCCGAGACCTCCTACAATGAGCAGTTCTTC. Its translation is CATLAETSYNEQFF.

The chain joins TRBV5-1 to TRBJ2-1; 7 bases match TRBD1. From germline, CDR1 is SGHRS and CDR2 YFSETQ. The CDR3 is made up of 15 amino acids. V was pared by 4 bases and J by 0 bases, with 4 bases of the junction left unmatched. The CDR3 loop reads CASSVGQSSYNEQFF. CDR3 DNA: TGCGCCAGCAGCGTGGGACAGAGCTCCTACAATGAGCAGTTCTTC.

This CDR3 is CASSPGQSYGYTF. In DNA, the CDR3 is TGTGCCAGTAGCCCGGGACAGAGCTATGGCTACACCTTC. The genes are TRBV19 and TRBJ1-2; 7 positions match TRBD1. Germline lookup yields CDR1 LNHDA and CDR2 SQIVND (reference sequence). Trimming took 6 bases from V and 4 from J; bases not matched to a gene: 5. CDR3 length: 13 residues.

V gene TRBV7-6 combines with J gene TRBJ2-1; TRBD2 matches 7 bases. V lost 5 bases, J lost 7 bases, and 14 bases stayed unmatched. Per the germline V gene, CDR1 is SGHVS and CDR2 is FNYEAQ. The CDR3 loop spans 16 amino acids. The CDR3 is CASSHGPGGGGNEQFF. CDR3 DNA sequence: TGTGCCAGCAGCCACGGCCCGGGAGGCGGCGGGAATGAGCAGTTCTTC. The full variable domain, completed using reference TRBV7-6 and TRBJ2-1, is GAGVSQSPRYKVTKRGQDVALRCDPISGHVSLYWYRQALGQGPEFLTYFNYEAQQDKSGLPNDRFSAERPEGSISTLTIQRTEQRDSAMYRCASSHGPGGGGNEQFFGPGTRLTVL.

J is TRBJ2-1 and V is TRBV5-1, with D possibly being TRBD2 (5 bases). This CDR3 has 15 amino acids. Per the germline V gene, CDR1 is SGHRS and CDR2 is YFSETQ. With 0 bases removed from V and 3 bases from J, the gap between germline ends came to 10 bases. CDR3 sequence: CASSLGSRGYNEQFF. The CDR3 DNA follows: TGCGCCAGCAGCTTGGGGTCCCGGGGCTACAATGAGCAGTTCTTC.

CDR3 residues: CASKFSNQPQHF. As DNA, the CDR3 is TGTGCCAGTAAGTTTAGCAATCAGCCCCAGCATTTT. The V gene is TRBV19, the J gene TRBJ1-5; the D is unclear. CDR1 and CDR2 (germline): LNHDA, SQIVND (reference sequence). The V gene lost 7 bases and the J gene lost 0 bases, with 4 bases spanning the gap. The CDR3 length is 12 residues.

The J gene is TRBJ1-2, the V gene TRBV9, with D perhaps matching TRBD1 (5 bases). This CDR3 spans 14 amino acids. V was clipped by 0 bases and J by 8 bases, with 14 bases between them. In germline, CDR1 is SGDLS, CDR2 YYNGEE. CDR3 residues: CASSVGEGRTGYTF. CDR3 DNA: TGTGCCAGCAGCGTAGGGGAGGGACGTACGGGCTACACCTTC.

V is TRBV13 and J is TRBJ2-7; TRBD1 matches at 9 bases. CDR1 and CDR2 (germline): PRHDT, FYEKMQ (reference sequence). V lost 5 bases to trimming and J lost 1 base; unmatched junction nucleotides: 3. This CDR3 region has 14 residues. CDR3 sequence (DNA): TGTGCCAGCAGCCGGGACAGGGAGTCCTACGAGCAGTACTTC. It is translated as CASSRDRESYEQYF.

The chain has TRBV5-4 and TRBJ2-7, with 10 positions matching TRBD1. The germline gives CDR1 SGHNT, CDR2 YYREEE (reference sequence). V gave up 7 bases and J gave up 6 bases; unmatched junction bases: 13. The CDR3 runs 15 residues. CDR3 amino acids: CASQTRPGTGAEQYF. In DNA form, the CDR3 reads TGTGCCAGCCAAACCAGACCCGGGACAGGGGCCGAGCAGTACTTC. The entire variable domain, with the rest obtained from reference TRBV5-4 and TRBJ2-7, is as follows: ETGVTQSPTHLIKTRGQQVTLRCSSQSGHNTVSWYQQALGQGPQFIFQYYREEENGRGNFPPRFSGLQFPNYSSELNVNALELDDSALYLCASQTRPGTGAEQYFGPGTRLTVT.

CDR3 region: CASDGTANVLTF. CDR3 DNA: TGTGCCAGCGACGGGACGGCCAACGTCCTGACTTTC. The chain is built from TRBV25-1 and TRBJ2-6; D is tentatively TRBD1 or TRBD2 (5 bases each). There are 12 residues in the CDR3. V was shortened by 8 bases and J by 6 bases, with 8 bases between the two germline ends. Per the germline V gene, CDR1 is MGHDK and CDR2 is SYGVNS.

The V call is TRBV7-3, the J call TRBJ2-2; 7 bases map to TRBD2. Germline V gene data show CDR1 as SGHTA and CDR2 as FQGTGA. The CDR3 sequence is 16 residues long. The ends lost 5 bases at V and 5 bases at J; junction bases unmatched: 11. CDR3 protein: CASSPRAGRGTGELFF. Here the CDR3 DNA reads TGTGCCAGCAGCCCCCGAGCGGGGCGGGGGACCGGGGAGCTGTTTTTT.

V and J are TRBV9 and TRBJ2-7; maybe TRBD1 (6 bases). Between the trimmed V and J ends, which lost 3 bases and 0 bases, there was a span of 13 bases. Germline V gene sequence: CDR1 SGDLS, CDR2 YYNGEE. CDR3 length equals 15 residues. CDR3 nucleotides: TGTGCCAGCAGCGAAAGGGACACCTCCTCCTACGAGCAGTACTTC. Amino acid sequence: CASSERDTSSYEQYF.

The chain joins TRBV4-1 to TRBJ2-7, with a tentative D call TRBD1 (6 bases). The germline V gene encodes CDR1 MGHRA and CDR2 YSYEKL. This CDR3 region has 15 residues. Trimming took off 4 bases at V and 2 bases at J, with 15 bases between the two ends. The CDR3 loop reads CASSPRSGATYEQYF. The DNA of the CDR3 is TGCGCCAGCAGCCCTAGGTCAGGGGCCACCTACGAGCAGTACTTC.

The chain couples TRBV5-1 to TRBJ2-3, with D possibly matching TRBD2 (7 bases). Trimming cost V 6 bases and J 0 bases, with 14 bases left between them. This CDR3 is 15 amino acids long. The V gene's germline CDR1 is SGHRS and CDR2 YFSETQ. DNA of the CDR3: TGCGCCAGCACCGGGGCGGGGGCTAGCACAGATACGCAGTATTTT. This gives the protein CASTGAGASTDTQYF.

This clone was observed a single time. The chain joins TRBV6-5 to TRBJ1-2; 9 bases align to TRBD1. Germline assignment: CDR1 MNHEY and CDR2 SVGAGI. With 4 bases clipped from V and 3 bases from J, the junction kept 3 bases outside the gene matches. This CDR3 has 14 residues. As DNA, the CDR3 is TGTGCCAGCAGTTCTGGACAGGGGTACTATGGCTACACCTTC. It yields the protein CASSSGQGYYGYTF.

As DNA, the CDR3 is TGTGCCAGCAGCTTGGGACAGGGGCAAGAGACCCAGTACTTC. It translates to CASSLGQGQETQYF. The V and J genes are TRBV5-4 and TRBJ2-5; TRBD1 matches 8 bases. This CDR3 contains 14 residues. Germline CDR1 reads SGHNT; CDR2 reads YYREEE (reference sequence). Trimming removed 0 bases from V and 2 bases from J; junction bases left unmatched: 0.

The chain uses TRBV18 and TRBJ2-3, with a tentative D call TRBD1 (6 bases). V lost 5 bases and J 0 bases, leaving 24 bases between the germline ends. Germline-derived CDR1 and CDR2 are KGHSH and LQKENI. The CDR3 covers 19 residues. The CDR3 bases are TGTGCCAGCTCATCTCTCCCCCGTGGGACACAGACTAGCACAGATACGCAGTATTTT. It yields the protein CASSSLPRGTQTSTDTQYF.

The rearrangement links TRBV7-2 to TRBJ1-5; maybe TRBD1 (6 bases). Germline V gene lookup returns CDR1 SGHTA and CDR2 FQGNSA. This CDR3 spans 13 amino acids. V lost 5 bases and J lost 6, with 11 bases in between. The chain's CDR3 is CASSIQGIQPQHF. The CDR3 DNA is TGTGCCAGCAGCATACAGGGCATTCAGCCCCAGCATTTT.

The V and J genes are TRBV5-4 and TRBJ2-7; TRBD2 matches 8 bases. CDR3 size: 15 residues. Germline V gene lookup returns CDR1 SGHNT and CDR2 YYREEE (reference sequence). The trim removed 4 bases at V and 0 bases at J, leaving 6 bases unmatched. The CDR3 loop reads CASSMSGGSSYEQYF. The CDR3 region has the DNA TGTGCCAGCAGCATGTCGGGGGGGTCCTCCTACGAGCAGTACTTC.

This chain connects TRBV7-9 to TRBJ1-1; no clear D gene. The V end lost 3 bases, the J end lost 4 bases, and 9 bases lay between the germline ends. Germline CDR1 reads SEHNR; CDR2 reads FQNEAQ (reference sequence). The CDR3 spans 13 residues. The CDR3 is CASSFMESTEAFF. The CDR3 DNA sequence: TGTGCCAGCAGCTTTATGGAATCCACTGAAGCTTTCTTT. Complete variable domain (other parts from reference TRBV7-9 and TRBJ1-1): DTGVSQNPRHKITKRGQNVTFRCDPISEHNRLYWYRQTLGQGPEFLTYFQNEAQLEKSRLLSDRFSAERPKGSFSTLEIQRTEQGDSAMYLCASSFMESTEAFFGQGTRLTVV.

V and J are TRBV4-2 and TRBJ2-7; 9 positions match TRBD2. The length of the CDR3 is 15 residues. With 0 bases clipped from V and 6 bases from J, the junction kept 6 bases outside the gene matches. Germline loops: CDR1 LGHNA, CDR2 YNFKEQ. CDR3 DNA: TGTGCCAGCAGCCAAGATTTTGCGGGGGGGCCCGAGCAGTACTTC. It translates to CASSQDFAGGPEQYF.

The chain combines TRBV5-1 with TRBJ2-1; 8 bases are shared with TRBD1. The V segment lost 0 bases and the J segment 6 bases; nucleotides outside the gene matches: 8. CDR1 and CDR2 (germline): SGHRS, YFSETQ. The CDR3 is 16 amino acids. CDR3 nucleotide sequence: TGCGCCAGCAGCTTGGCCCCTAGACAGGGGTCCAATGAGCAGTTCTTC. Amino acids: CASSLAPRQGSNEQFF.

This chain uses TRBV4-1 with TRBJ1-4; D unclear. Between the trimmed V and J ends, which lost 3 bases and 0 bases, there was a span of 8 bases. The length of the CDR3 is 15 residues. In germline, CDR1 is MGHRA, CDR2 YSYEKL. The CDR3 coding sequence is TGCGCCAGCAGCCACTTGATAGCAACTAATGAAAAACTGTTTTTT. As protein: CASSHLIATNEKLFF.